This TCR beta chain was sequenced in a study of blood T cell repertoires in COVID-19. The V end was cut by 4 bases, the J end by 8 bases, with 15 bases between. This CDR3 has 14 amino acids. The germline V gene encodes CDR1 SGHNT and CDR2 YYREEE (reference sequence). Generated by immunoSEQ multiplex PCR, the TCRdb table keeps only in-frame clones and is missing some. The sample yields about 400,000 clones, 88% seen once. The clonotype comes from a middle-aged woman with acute COVID-19. Sequencing was performed on PBMCs or T cells enriched from blood (not recorded which). This chain uses TRBV5-4 with TRBJ1-4; tentatively, D is TRBD1 (6 bases). The CDR3 nucleotides read TGTGCCAGCAGCCTCGACACAGGGCGCGAAAAACTGTTTTTT. Encoded protein: CASSLDTGREKLFF.